This TCR beta chain originates from a study of blood T cell repertoires in COVID-19. Study details: Acute and convalescent COVID-19 specimens originated in the United States, Italy and Spain. T cells, B-cell-depleted T cells, or PBMCs supplied cDNA or gDNA.

This clone was recorded a few times. Authors' methods: Reference gene primer amplification gave estimated nucleated cell counts. Profiled with immunoSEQ multiplex PCR; TCRdb holds only in-frame clones, not every one. From that table come the V and J calls and clone size; the DNA was used to work out D and trimming. The sample lists approximately 110,000 clones, approximately 88% occurring once. V was trimmed by 3 bases and J by 0 bases, leaving 10 bases between them. The CDR3 loop spans 15 amino acids. Germline values: CDR1 SGHTS, CDR2 YDEGEE. This clonotype was obtained from a woman between 70 and 85 years old with acute or convalescent COVID-19. The chain uses TRBV5-8 and TRBJ1-5; D may be TRBD1 (5 bases). Specimen: peripheral blood. The CDR3 nucleotides are TGTGCCAGCAGCTCAGGGACTCATAGCAATCAGCCCCAGCATTTT. Protein sequence: CASSSGTHSNQPQHF.